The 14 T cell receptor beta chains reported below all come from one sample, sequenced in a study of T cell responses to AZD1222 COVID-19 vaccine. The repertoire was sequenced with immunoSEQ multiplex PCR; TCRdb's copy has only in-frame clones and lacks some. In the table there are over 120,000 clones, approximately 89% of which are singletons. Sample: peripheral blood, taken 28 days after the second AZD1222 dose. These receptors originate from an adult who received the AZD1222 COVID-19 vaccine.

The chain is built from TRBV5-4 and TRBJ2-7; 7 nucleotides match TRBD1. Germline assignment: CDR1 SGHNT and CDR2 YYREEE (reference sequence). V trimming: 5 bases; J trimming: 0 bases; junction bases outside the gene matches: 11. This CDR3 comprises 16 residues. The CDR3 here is CASSHNRGQSSYEQYF. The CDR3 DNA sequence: TGTGCCAGCAGTCACAACAGGGGCCAGAGCTCCTACGAGCAGTACTTC.

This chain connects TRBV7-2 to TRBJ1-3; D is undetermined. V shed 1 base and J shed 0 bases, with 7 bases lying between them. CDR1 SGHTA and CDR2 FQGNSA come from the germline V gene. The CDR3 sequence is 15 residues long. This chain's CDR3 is CASSLGTVSGNTIYF. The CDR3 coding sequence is TGTGCCAGCAGCTTAGGGACGGTCTCTGGAAACACCATATATTTT.

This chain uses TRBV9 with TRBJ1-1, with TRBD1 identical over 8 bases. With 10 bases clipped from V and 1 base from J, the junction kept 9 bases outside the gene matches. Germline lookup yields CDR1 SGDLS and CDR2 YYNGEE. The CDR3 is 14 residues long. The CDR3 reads CARRDRRQNTEAFF. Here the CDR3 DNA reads TGTGCCCGGCGGGACAGGAGACAGAACACTGAAGCTTTCTTT.

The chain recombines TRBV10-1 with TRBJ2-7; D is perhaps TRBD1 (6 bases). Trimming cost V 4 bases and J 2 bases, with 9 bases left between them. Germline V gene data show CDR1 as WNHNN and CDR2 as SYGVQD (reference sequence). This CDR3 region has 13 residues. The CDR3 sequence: CASSAGATYEQYF. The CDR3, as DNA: TGCGCCAGCAGTGCAGGGGCCACCTACGAGCAGTACTTC.

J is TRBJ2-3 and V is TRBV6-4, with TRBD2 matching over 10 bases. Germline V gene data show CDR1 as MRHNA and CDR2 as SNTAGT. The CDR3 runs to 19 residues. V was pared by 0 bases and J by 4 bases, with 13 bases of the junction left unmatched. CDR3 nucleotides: TGTGCCAGCAGTGACTCTTTACTCATTAGCGGGAGGAGTTCAGATACGCAGTATTTT. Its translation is CASSDSLLISGRSSDTQYF.

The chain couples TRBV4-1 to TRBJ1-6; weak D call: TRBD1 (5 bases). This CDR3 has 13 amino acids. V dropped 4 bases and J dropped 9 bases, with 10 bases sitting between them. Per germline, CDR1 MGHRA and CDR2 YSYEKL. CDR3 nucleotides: TGCGCCAGCAGCCCACAAGGGGTTTCACCCCTCCACTTT. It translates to CASSPQGVSPLHF.

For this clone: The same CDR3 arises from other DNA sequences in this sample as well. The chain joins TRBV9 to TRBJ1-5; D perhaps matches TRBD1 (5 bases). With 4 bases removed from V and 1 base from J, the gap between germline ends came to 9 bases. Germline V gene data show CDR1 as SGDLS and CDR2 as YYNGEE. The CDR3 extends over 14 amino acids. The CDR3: CASSPGVSNQPQHF. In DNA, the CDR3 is TGTGCCAGCAGCCCGGGGGTGAGCAATCAGCCCCAGCATTTT. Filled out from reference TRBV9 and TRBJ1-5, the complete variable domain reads DSGVTQTPKHLITATGQRVTLRCSPRSGDLSVYWYQQSLDQGLQFLIQYYNGEERAKGNILERFSAQQFPDLHSELNLSSLELGDSALYFCASSPGVSNQPQHFGDGTRLSIL.

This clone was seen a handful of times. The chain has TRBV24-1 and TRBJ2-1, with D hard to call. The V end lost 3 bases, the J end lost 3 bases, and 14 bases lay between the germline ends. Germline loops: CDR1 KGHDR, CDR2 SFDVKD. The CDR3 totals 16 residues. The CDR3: CATSDGSRGFYNEQFF. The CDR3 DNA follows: TGTGCCACCAGTGATGGCAGCCGAGGTTTCTACAATGAGCAGTTCTTC.

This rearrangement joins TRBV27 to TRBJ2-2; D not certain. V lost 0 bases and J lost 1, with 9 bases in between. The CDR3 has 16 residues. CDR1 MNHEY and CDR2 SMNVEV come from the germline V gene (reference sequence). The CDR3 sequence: CASSLSAAMNTGELFF. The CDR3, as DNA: TGTGCCAGCAGTTTATCGGCGGCTATGAACACCGGGGAGCTGTTTTTT.

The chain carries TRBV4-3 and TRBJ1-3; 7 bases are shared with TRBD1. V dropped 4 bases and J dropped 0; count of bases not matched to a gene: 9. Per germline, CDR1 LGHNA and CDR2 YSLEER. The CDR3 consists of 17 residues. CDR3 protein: CASSPSPGQRSGNTIYF. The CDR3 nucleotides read TGCGCCAGCAGCCCCTCACCGGGACAGCGCTCTGGAAACACCATATATTTT.

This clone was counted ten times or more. The CDR3 DNA is TGTGCCAGCAGCCTGGTAAACTCCTACAATGAGCAGTTCTTC. Protein product: CASSLVNSYNEQFF. This chain uses TRBV7-9 with TRBJ2-1; D gene uncertain. CDR3 size: 14 residues. V shed 5 bases and J shed 0 bases, with 8 bases lying between them. Germline-derived CDR1 and CDR2 are SEHNR and FQNEAQ (reference sequence).

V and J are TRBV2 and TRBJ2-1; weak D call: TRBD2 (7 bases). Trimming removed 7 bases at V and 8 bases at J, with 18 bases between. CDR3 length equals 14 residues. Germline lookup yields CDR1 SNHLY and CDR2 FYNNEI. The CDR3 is CASTQWGGGDEQFF. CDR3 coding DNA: TGTGCCAGCACCCAGTGGGGGGGCGGAGATGAGCAGTTCTTC.

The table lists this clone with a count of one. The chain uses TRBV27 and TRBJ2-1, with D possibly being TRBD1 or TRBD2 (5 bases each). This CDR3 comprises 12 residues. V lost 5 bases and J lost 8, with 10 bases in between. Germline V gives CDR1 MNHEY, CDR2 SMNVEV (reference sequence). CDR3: CASSGEGYEQFF. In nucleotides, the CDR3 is TGTGCCAGCAGTGGAGAGGGGTATGAGCAGTTCTTC.

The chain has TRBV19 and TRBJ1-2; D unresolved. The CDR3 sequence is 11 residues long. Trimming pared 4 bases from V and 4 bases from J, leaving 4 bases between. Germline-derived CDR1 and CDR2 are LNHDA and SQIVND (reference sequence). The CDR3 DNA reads TGTGCCAGTAGTAAACTCTATGGCTACACCTTC. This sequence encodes CASSKLYGYTF.